A selection of T cell receptor beta chains follows, all from one sample in a study of blood T cell repertoires in COVID-19. Produced via immunoSEQ multiplex PCR; TCRdb's table is partial and in-frame only. In the table there are roughly 150,000 clones, 80% of which are singletons. Sample: peripheral blood. These receptors were collected from a woman in her fifties or sixties with acute or convalescent COVID-19. The CDR3 runs from the conserved cysteine through the conserved F or W.

>TRBJ1-5|TRBV6-5
CASSYSRYQPQHF
>TRBJ2-3|TRBV18
CASSPPWGGTDTQYF
>TRBJ1-1|TRBV12-3/TRBV12-4
CASSLGALEAFF
>TRBJ2-2|TRBV7-3
CASSFETGELFF
>TRBJ2-3|TRBV28
CASGTSGGTDTQYF
>TRBJ1-1|TRBV5-1
CASSFQGALNTEAFF
>TRBJ2-4|TRBV24-1
CATSDGQGALAKNIQYF
>TRBJ1-4|TRBV28
CAATGGTDRLF
>TRBJ2-1|TRBV5-4
CASSLGRQRVQFF
>TRBJ1-1|TRBV7-9
CASSLHGGNTEAFF
>TRBJ2-1|TRBV5-1
CASSLAKRAGELNEQFF
>TRBJ2-5|TRBV27
CASRGRGRETQYF
>TRBJ1-5|TRBV7-8
CASSLAEEQPQHF
>TRBJ1-5|TRBV19
CASSDNSYQPQHF
>TRBJ1-4|TRBV4-3
CASSQERPQRGEKLFF
>TRBJ1-6|TRBV30
CAWNRGDSPLHF
>TRBJ1-2|TRBV4-1
CASSQDDRFNGYTF
>TRBJ2-5|TRBV7-9
CASSANTGYQETQYF
>TRBJ1-4|TRBV3-1/TRBV3-2
CASSQQTGGLKLFF
>TRBJ1-2|TRBV7-8
CASSLPGFGYTF
>TRBJ2-1|TRBV27
CASSQTSGGFGEQFF
>TRBJ2-3|TRBV7-2
CASSFSRGSTDTQYF
>TRBJ2-1|TRBV27
CASSPGWDSYNEQFF
>TRBJ2-5|TRBV11-3
CASSLNQAETQYF
>TRBJ1-4|TRBV3-1/TRBV3-2
CASSQDMAAEKLFF
>TRBJ1-1|TRBV7-2
CASSPAFSRVSEAFF
>TRBJ1-2|TRBV7-6
CASSLPGQGNGYTF
>TRBJ2-1|TRBV24-1
CATSDPQGDSYNEQFF
>TRBJ2-5|TRBV29-1
CSVDQGGVGETQYF
>TRBJ1-5|TRBV21-1
CASSKVRTAKNQPQHF
>TRBJ1-2|TRBV5-1
CASSFAGSDGYTF
>TRBJ1-2|TRBV29-1
CSVGTLRDGYTF
>TRBJ1-5|TRBV23-1
CASSGPTGPRNQPQHF
>TRBJ2-3|TRBV5-1
CASSLEGQSTDTQYF
>TRBJ1-1|TRBV6-6
CASSDRNAEAFF
>TRBJ2-1|TRBV3-1/TRBV3-2
CASSQGPDNEQFF
>TRBJ2-6|TRBV6-5
CASSYFAISGANVLTF
>TRBJ1-1|TRBV6-2/TRBV6-3
CASSTTNGAEAFF
>TRBJ1-2|TRBV6-1
CASSEGFGGYTF
>TRBJ2-7|TRBV7-8
CASSFQEGYYEQYF